The 18 T cell receptor beta chains below all came from one sample that was sequenced in a study of CD8 T cells in ankylosing spondylitis. TCRdb passed the 5' RACE reads through MiXCR, listing each CDR3 protein once. Here the sample spans some 130,000 distinct CDR3 sequences, approximately 7.4% being singletons. The sample was blood, either unsorted or a sorted T cell fraction (not recorded which). The origin of the receptors is a female donor with ankylosing spondylitis or in good health (not recorded which).

This clonotype was seen ten or more times. The chain combines TRBV9 with TRBJ1-2; a weak D match, TRBD1 (5 bases). V dropped 4 bases and J dropped 4 bases, with 17 bases sitting between them. This CDR3 has 15 residues. The germline V gene has CDR1 SGDLS and CDR2 YYNGEE. CDR3 in DNA: TGTGCCAGCAGCCTTACCTTCGCAGGGAGCTATGGCTACACCTTC. Translated, it gives CASSLTFAGSYGYTF.

The rearrangement uses TRBV20-1 and TRBJ2-7; 7 bases are a match to TRBD1. Germline trimming cut 5 bases from V and 4 bases from J; bases unmatched to any gene: 8. Germline loops: CDR1 DFQATT, CDR2 SNEGSKA (reference sequence). The CDR3 covers 13 residues. In DNA form, the CDR3 reads TGCAGTGCTCCCGGGACAGCCTATTACGAGCAGTACTTC. This translates into CSAPGTAYYEQYF.

This clonotype was counted many times. The rearrangement uses TRBV7-9 and TRBJ2-2, with D unclear. Between the trimmed V and J ends, which lost 1 base and 5 bases, there was a span of 14 bases. CDR1 is SEHNR and CDR2 is FQNEAQ in the germline V gene (reference sequence). The CDR3 spans 16 residues. CDR3 coding DNA: TGTGCCAGCAGCTTAGTTTTGGCCAGCGAGACCGGGGAGCTGTTTTTT. Translating gives CASSLVLASETGELFF.

This clonotype occurred many times. The V gene is TRBV29-1, the J gene TRBJ1-1; D is perhaps TRBD1 (6 bases). The germline V and J ends were trimmed by 6 bases and 1 base, with 12 bases remaining between them. The CDR3 is 13 amino acids. Germline CDR1 and CDR2: SQVTM and ANQGSEA. CDR3 in DNA: TGCAGCGTCCGGGACACCCCGAACACTGAAGCTTTCTTT. Amino acid sequence: CSVRDTPNTEAFF.

This clonotype was observed many times. The rearrangement uses TRBV7-2 and TRBJ2-1, with D possibly being TRBD2 (5 bases). This CDR3 is built from 15 residues. Trimming removed 6 bases from V and 0 bases from J, with 12 bases in between. CDR1 and CDR2 (germline): SGHTA, FQGNSA. The chain's CDR3 is CASRLSAGSYNEQFF. CDR3 nucleotide sequence: TGTGCCAGCAGACTTAGCGCGGGCTCCTACAATGAGCAGTTCTTC.

This clonotype was found many times. This chain joins TRBV2 and TRBJ2-4; possible D gene TRBD2, 6 bases. CDR1 and CDR2 (germline): SNHLY, FYNNEI. The CDR3 has 14 amino acids. Trimming removed 1 base from V and 8 bases from J, with 12 bases in between. CDR3 region: CASSEVRSGDIQYF. The CDR3 DNA sequence: TGTGCCAGCAGTGAAGTTAGGTCGGGGGACATTCAGTACTTC.

The table lists this clonotype with many counts. V is TRBV7-2 and J is TRBJ1-4; D is unclear. The germline gives CDR1 SGHTA, CDR2 FQGNSA. The V gene lost 5 bases and the J gene lost 2 bases, with 9 bases spanning the gap. The CDR3 loop spans 14 amino acids. CDR3 coding DNA: TGTGCCAGCAGCAAGGACTGGACTAATGAAAAACTGTTTTTT. Its protein product is CASSKDWTNEKLFF.

This clonotype was seen a few times. The V and J genes are TRBV6-5 and TRBJ1-2; 10 bases fit TRBD1. This CDR3 region has 17 residues. The V and J ends lost 0 bases and 6 bases, in that order; junction bases with no gene match: 10. CDR1 MNHEY and CDR2 SVGAGI come from the germline V gene. The CDR3 sequence is CASSYSGGTGVLDGYTF. In DNA, the CDR3 is TGTGCCAGCAGTTACTCGGGGGGGACAGGGGTCTTAGATGGCTACACCTTC.

This clonotype came up a few times. Being one base from a much bigger clone, this may be a read error. The chain joins TRBV20-1 to TRBJ1-1; 10 nucleotides align to TRBD1. J lost 4 bases, V lost 0 bases, and 8 bases had no gene match. There are 16 residues in the CDR3. Germline-derived CDR1 and CDR2 are DFQATT and SNEGSKA (reference sequence). The CDR3 DNA is TGCAGTGCTAGAGATCCCATAAGGACAGGGGGCACTGAAGCTTTCTTT. It is translated as CSARDPIRTGGTEAFF.

Concerning this clonotype: Germline and junction disagree at one end, which may indicate a read error. The CDR3 protein is CTSSLSALWGRNTGELFF. The CDR3 coding sequence is TGTACCAGCAGTTTATCTGCGTTGTGGGGGCGGAACACCGGGGAGCTGTTTTTT. This rearrangement joins TRBV12-3 or TRBV12-4 to TRBJ2-2, with D possibly TRBD1 on 6 matching bases. The length of the CDR3 is 18 residues.

This clonotype was detected ten times or more. This chain links TRBV29-1 with TRBJ2-7, with D maybe TRBD1 (6 bases). V lost 5 bases and J lost 4, with 12 bases in between. The CDR3 runs to 12 residues. Germline assignment: CDR1 SQVTM and CDR2 ANQGSEA. The CDR3 sequence is CSVSAGAYEQYF. The CDR3 nucleotides read TGCAGCGTTTCAGCAGGGGCGTACGAGCAGTACTTC.

This clonotype has ten or more counts. This sequence joins TRBV7-2 and TRBJ2-3; possible D gene TRBD1, 6 bases. Trimming took 4 bases from V and 0 from J, leaving 8 bases between them. The CDR3 is made up of 14 amino acids. Germline V gene lookup returns CDR1 SGHTA and CDR2 FQGNSA. The CDR3 nucleotides read TGTGCCAGCAGCTCCGGACAGAGCACAGATACGCAGTATTTT. Translation gives CASSSGQSTDTQYF.

This clonotype was detected many times. The chain is built from TRBV27 and TRBJ2-2; 14 bases align to TRBD2. Germline CDR1 is MNHEY and CDR2 is SMNVEV (reference sequence). After removal of 5 bases from V and 3 bases from J, the junction contained 8 bases not matched to a gene. The CDR3 length is 18 residues. For the CDR3, the DNA is TGTGCCAGCAGTCAACGGACTAGCGGGGGGTTTCACACCGGGGAGCTGTTTTTT. Its protein is CASSQRTSGGFHTGELFF.

At least ten counts were recorded for this clonotype. V usage is TRBV6-5 and J usage is TRBJ2-2; D is ambiguous. This CDR3 spans 12 amino acids. V was clipped by 4 bases and J by 6 bases, with 6 bases between them. Germline lookup yields CDR1 MNHEY and CDR2 SVGAGI. The CDR3 DNA reads as TGTGCCAGCAGTTTCGTTCCCGGGGAGCTGTTTTTT. It encodes CASSFVPGELFF.

This clonotype came up many times. The chain employs TRBV28 and TRBJ1-1; D gene unclear. Trimming stripped 7 bases from V and 8 bases from J, with 17 bases between. The CDR3 sequence is 13 residues long. Germline loops: CDR1 MDHEN, CDR2 SYDVKM. CDR3 coding DNA: TGTGCCAGCACTTCCCCCGGCGAGACAGAAGCTTTCTTT. It codes for CASTSPGETEAFF.

In its sample, this clonotype was seen a few times. V gene TRBV7-3 combines with J gene TRBJ1-1, with TRBD1 matching over 8 bases. CDR1 and CDR2 (germline): SGHTA, FQGTGA. There are 15 residues in the CDR3. Trimming cost V 5 bases and J 8 bases; bases outside gene matches: 13. CDR3 residues: CASSIGTGLAGEAFF. CDR3 DNA: TGTGCCAGCAGCATAGGGACAGGCTTAGCGGGAGAAGCTTTCTTT.

In its sample, this clonotype was seen many times. The V call is TRBV10-3, the J call TRBJ2-5, with 11 positions matching TRBD2. Germline-derived CDR1 and CDR2 are ENHRY and SYGVKD. The CDR3 consists of 14 residues. V was clipped by 11 bases and J by 5 bases; unmatched bases: 10. The CDR3 spells CASLPSGGSETQYF. In DNA form, the CDR3 reads TGTGCCTCCTTACCTAGCGGGGGGTCCGAGACCCAGTACTTC.

In this sample, this clonotype turned up many times. The chain carries TRBV7-6 and TRBJ2-7; 7 bases line up with TRBD2. V lost 3 bases to trimming and J lost 2 bases; unmatched junction nucleotides: 7. The CDR3 is 15 residues long. The V gene's germline CDR1 is SGHVS and CDR2 FNYEAQ. The DNA for the CDR3 is TGTGCCAGCAGCTTGAGGGAGGGGAGCACCTACGAGCAGTACTTC. Translating gives CASSLREGSTYEQYF.